Presented here are 26 T cell receptor beta chains from one specimen sequenced in a study of somatic mutations in cytotoxic T cells in rheumatoid arthritis. Data came from immunoSEQ multiplex PCR; TCRdb stores just in-frame clones and leaves some out. The repertoire has about 16,000 clones, nearly 80% of them found once; the top ten carry 17%. What was sequenced was CD8+ T cells sorted from blood. The origin of the receptors is an adult with rheumatoid arthritis.

The V and J genes are TRBV6-4 and TRBJ2-3; 7 positions match TRBD2. CDR3 length: 15 residues. In germline, CDR1 is MRHNA, CDR2 SNTAGT. V dropped 3 bases and J dropped 0; count of bases not matched to a gene: 3. DNA for the CDR3: TGTGCCAGCAGTGAACTAGCGTCTAGCACAGATACGCAGTATTTT. Its protein is CASSELASSTDTQYF.

The chain couples TRBV9 to TRBJ2-1; D is possibly TRBD1 (7 bases). From germline, CDR1 is SGDLS and CDR2 YYNGEE. The V gene lost 3 bases and the J gene lost 8 bases, with 9 bases spanning the gap. There are 12 residues in the CDR3. CDR3 loop: CASSARGDEQFF. The CDR3 nucleotides are TGTGCCAGCAGCGCCAGGGGGGATGAGCAGTTCTTC.

The chain is built from TRBV19 and TRBJ1-2; no reliable D call. V lost 3 bases, J lost 2 bases, and 16 bases lay in between. This CDR3 region has 16 residues. The V gene's germline CDR1 is LNHDA and CDR2 SQIVND (reference sequence). The CDR3 here is CASSMPLPAANYGYTF. The CDR3 DNA reads as TGTGCCAGTAGTATGCCGCTTCCGGCGGCGAACTATGGCTACACCTTC. Full variable domain (outside the CDR3, taken from reference TRBV19 and TRBJ1-2): DGGITQSPKYLFRKEGQNVTLSCEQNLNHDAMYWYRQDPGQGLRLIYYSQIVNDFQKGDIAEGYSVSREKKESFPLTVTSAQKNPTAFYLCASSMPLPAANYGYTFGSGTRLTVV.

On this clone itself: The junction does not match germline at one end; this may be a read error. V gene TRBV6-1 combines with J gene TRBJ2-7; D unclear. This CDR3 region has 12 residues. Germline-derived CDR1 and CDR2 are MNHNS and SASEGT. The CDR3 coding sequence is TGTGCCAGCTGTGAGTCTTCCTACGAGCAGTACTTC. This gives the protein CASCESSYEQYF.

V usage is TRBV27 and J usage is TRBJ2-7, with 8 bases fitting TRBD1. The V segment lost 2 bases and the J segment 5 bases; nucleotides outside the gene matches: 8. Germline CDR1 is MNHEY and CDR2 is SMNVEV (reference sequence). The CDR3 length is 15 residues. The CDR3 sequence is CASSLEVGRGHEQYF. CDR3 in DNA: TGTGCCAGCAGTTTAGAAGTCGGCAGGGGGCACGAGCAGTACTTC.

J is TRBJ1-5 and V is TRBV5-1; D remains unclear. The length of the CDR3 is 14 residues. Germline values: CDR1 SGHRS, CDR2 YFSETQ. V lost 9 bases to trimming and J lost 3 bases, with 16 bases between them. For the CDR3, the DNA is TGCGCCACCGCCTTCCTGAATACCAATCAGCCCCAGCATTTT. Translated: CATAFLNTNQPQHF.

The chain combines TRBV6-1 with TRBJ2-3; D is ambiguous. This CDR3 is built from 15 residues. Trimming removed 1 base at V and 0 bases at J, with 8 bases between. CDR1 MNHNS and CDR2 SASEGT come from the germline V gene. Written as DNA, the CDR3 is TGTGCCAGCAGTGAAGTAGGTGGGAGCACAGATACGCAGTATTTT. Amino acid sequence: CASSEVGGSTDTQYF.

The chain carries TRBV5-8 and TRBJ2-7; a weak D match, TRBD2 (6 bases). The CDR3 has 14 residues. Trimming cost V 7 bases and J 2 bases, with 16 bases left between them. Germline V gene data show CDR1 as SGHTS and CDR2 as YDEGEE. DNA of the CDR3: TGTGCCAGCCGAACCGAGGAGGGCCCCTACGAGCAGTACTTC. Translating it yields CASRTEEGPYEQYF.

There are a few counts of this clone. The J gene is TRBJ2-7, the V gene TRBV10-1; tentative D call: TRBD2 (5 bases). Germline V CDR1 and CDR2: WNHNN, SYGVQD (reference sequence). The length of the CDR3 is 15 residues. V was shortened by 0 bases and J by 3 bases, with 12 bases between the two germline ends. CDR3 loop: CASSESRVTFYEQYF. CDR3 DNA sequence: TGCGCCAGCAGTGAGTCGAGGGTGACCTTCTACGAGCAGTACTTC.

V gene TRBV4-1 combines with J gene TRBJ1-1; D not resolved. CDR1 is MGHRA, CDR2 YSYEKL, per germline. The ends were cut back, 3 bases at V and 1 base at J, with 9 bases in the middle. CDR3 length: 14 amino acids. For the CDR3, the DNA is TGCGCCAGCAGCCACGGACTGGGGAACACTGAAGCTTTCTTT. Amino acids: CASSHGLGNTEAFF.

This rearrangement joins TRBV29-1 to TRBJ1-2, with D perhaps TRBD1 (5 bases). This CDR3 spans 11 amino acids. V was clipped by 4 bases and J by 7 bases, with 10 bases between them. CDR1 and CDR2 (germline): SQVTM, ANQGSEA. As DNA, the CDR3 is TGCAGCGTTGCTGGGGCCGGTGGCTACACCTTC. It translates to CSVAGAGGYTF.

In its sample, this clone is medium-sized. The V gene is TRBV9, the J gene TRBJ2-7; D might be TRBD2 (6 bases). Germline CDR1 and CDR2: SGDLS and YYNGEE. The V and J ends lost 3 bases and 1 base respectively, with 17 bases between them. This CDR3 has 16 residues. Here the CDR3 DNA reads TGTGCCAGCAGCGGGGACTCCGGGACGGAATCCTACGAGCAGTACTTC. It specifies CASSGDSGTESYEQYF. The full variable domain, completed using reference TRBV9 and TRBJ2-7, is DSGVTQTPKHLITATGQRVTLRCSPRSGDLSVYWYQQSLDQGLQFLIQYYNGEERAKGNILERFSAQQFPDLHSELNLSSLELGDSALYFCASSGDSGTESYEQYFGPGTRLTVT.

CDR3 bases: TGTGCCAGCGGACCCGGACCGACCGGGGAGCTGTTTTTT. Amino acid sequence: CASGPGPTGELFF. The J gene is TRBJ2-2, the V gene TRBV5-5; no reliable D call. CDR3 length equals 13 residues. Deletions cut 7 bases from V and 5 bases from J, with 12 bases between. Per germline, CDR1 SGHKS and CDR2 YYEKEE (reference sequence).

The chain uses TRBV10-2 and TRBJ1-1; 7 positions match TRBD1. CDR1 WSHSY and CDR2 SAAADI come from the germline V gene. The junction had 9 bases not matched to a gene; V was cut back by 7 bases and J by 1 base. The CDR3 is 15 amino acids. The DNA of the CDR3 is TGCGCCAGCACCACCCGACAGGGACCGAACACTGAAGCTTTCTTT. As protein: CASTTRQGPNTEAFF.

V and J are TRBV7-8 and TRBJ2-5; D gene ambiguous. V lost 5 bases and J lost 3, with 13 bases in between. This CDR3 contains 14 residues. The germline V gene has CDR1 SGHVS and CDR2 FQNEAQ. The CDR3 loop reads CASSPGRAEETQYF. In DNA, the CDR3 is TGTGCCAGCAGCCCCGGGCGTGCAGAAGAGACCCAGTACTTC. Full variable domain (remainder filled in from reference TRBV7-8 and TRBJ2-5): GAGVSQSPRYKVAKRGQDVALRCDPISGHVSLFWYQQALGQGPEFLTYFQNEAQLDKSGLPSDRFFAERPEGSVSTLKIQRTQQEDSAVYLCASSPGRAEETQYFGPGTRLLVL.

The gene calls are TRBV15 and TRBJ2-1; D not resolved. The germline gives CDR1 LNHNV, CDR2 YYDKDF (reference sequence). Trimming took 2 bases from V and 8 from J, leaving 10 bases between them. This CDR3 is built from 13 residues. CDR3 sequence: CATSRTTAYEQFF. In nucleotides, the CDR3 is TGTGCCACCAGCAGAACCACCGCTTATGAGCAGTTCTTC.

The chain couples TRBV5-6 to TRBJ2-1, with a weak D call TRBD1 (5 bases). The CDR3 length is 14 residues. The germline V gene encodes CDR1 SGHDT and CDR2 YYEEEE. V was pared by 4 bases and J by 10 bases, with 18 bases between. The CDR3 DNA reads TGTGCCAGCAGCCCCAGGGCGGATCCACGGGAGCAGTTCTTC. Protein sequence: CASSPRADPREQFF.

The J gene is TRBJ2-2, the V gene TRBV9, with TRBD2 as a possible D gene (7 bases). The germline gives CDR1 SGDLS, CDR2 YYNGEE. V lost 9 bases and J lost 4, with 22 bases in between. The CDR3 sequence is 16 residues long. The CDR3 loop reads CATRGGGPYGTGELFF. CDR3 nucleotides: TGTGCCACTCGAGGGGGGGGACCCTACGGCACCGGGGAGCTGTTTTTT.

The gene calls are TRBV27 and TRBJ2-1, with TRBD2 identical over 14 bases. This CDR3 is 18 amino acids long. With V trimmed by 3 bases and J by 0 bases, 4 bases remained unmatched. Germline values: CDR1 MNHEY, CDR2 SMNVEV (reference sequence). CDR3 sequence (DNA): TGTGCCAGCAGTTTGTGGACTAGCGGGGGGAGCTCCTACAATGAGCAGTTCTTC. Amino acids: CASSLWTSGGSSYNEQFF.

This chain connects TRBV4-1 to TRBJ2-5, with 7 bases fitting TRBD2. V lost 6 bases and J lost 1; bases outside the gene matches: 8. The germline CDR1 and CDR2 sequences are MGHRA and YSYEKL. The CDR3 has 15 residues. The CDR3 nucleotides read TGCGCCAGCAGTACGACGGGGGGTAGCCAAGAGACCCAGTACTTC. Translating it yields CASSTTGGSQETQYF.

This clone turned up a few times. The chain employs TRBV4-1 and TRBJ1-6, with D hard to call. There are 16 residues in the CDR3. The germline gives CDR1 MGHRA, CDR2 YSYEKL. V gave up 0 bases and J gave up 10 bases, with 16 bases separating them. The CDR3: CASSQDPLLAISPLHF. Written as DNA, the CDR3 is TGCGCCAGCAGCCAAGACCCATTACTGGCCATATCACCCCTCCACTTT.

V and J are TRBV9 and TRBJ1-6; no clear D gene. The CDR3 runs 16 residues. V was cut by 0 bases and J by 9 bases, with 16 bases left in between. Germline values: CDR1 SGDLS, CDR2 YYNGEE. The CDR3 protein is CASSVAQLLGISPLHF. The CDR3 DNA reads as TGTGCCAGCAGCGTAGCTCAGCTGCTGGGGATTTCACCCCTCCACTTT. The full variable domain, with the rest looked up from reference TRBV9 and TRBJ1-6, is DSGVTQTPKHLITATGQRVTLRCSPRSGDLSVYWYQQSLDQGLQFLIQYYNGEERAKGNILERFSAQQFPDLHSELNLSSLELGDSALYFCASSVAQLLGISPLHFGNGTRLTVT.

The chain joins TRBV4-1 to TRBJ1-2, with no clear D. Germline loops: CDR1 MGHRA, CDR2 YSYEKL. Trimming took off 1 base at V and 1 base at J, with 10 bases between the two ends. This CDR3 has 15 amino acids. CDR3: CASSQVEGVNYGYTF. The CDR3 DNA reads as TGCGCCAGCAGCCAAGTGGAGGGAGTTAACTATGGCTACACCTTC.

The chain recombines TRBV6-1 with TRBJ1-3; D is unresolved. The CDR3 is made up of 14 amino acids. The V and J ends lost 5 bases and 4 bases respectively, with 12 bases between them. Germline loops: CDR1 MNHNS, CDR2 SASEGT. The CDR3 protein is CASSTRLGGNTIYF. As DNA, the CDR3 is TGTGCCAGCAGTACCAGACTTGGGGGAAACACCATATATTTT.

The sample holds a few counts of this clone. The CDR3 nucleotides are TGTGCCAGCAGTGACACCGGACAGGCCCTCTATGGCTACACCTTC. Its translation is CASSDTGQALYGYTF. The chain links TRBV6-4 to TRBJ1-2; 7 nucleotides match TRBD1. The V segment lost 2 bases and the J segment 4 bases; nucleotides outside the gene matches: 7. CDR1 and CDR2 from the germline V gene are MRHNA and SNTAGT. The CDR3 covers 15 residues.

The gene calls are TRBV30 and TRBJ2-3; 9 nucleotides line up with TRBD1. This CDR3 is 14 amino acids long. Looked up from germline, CDR1 is GTSNPN and CDR2 is SVGIG (reference sequence). The J segment lost 1 base and the V segment lost 1 base, leaving 0 bases of the junction unmatched. In DNA, the CDR3 is TGTGCCTGGAGTGGGACAGGGGGCACAGATACGCAGTATTTT. Protein: CAWSGTGGTDTQYF.